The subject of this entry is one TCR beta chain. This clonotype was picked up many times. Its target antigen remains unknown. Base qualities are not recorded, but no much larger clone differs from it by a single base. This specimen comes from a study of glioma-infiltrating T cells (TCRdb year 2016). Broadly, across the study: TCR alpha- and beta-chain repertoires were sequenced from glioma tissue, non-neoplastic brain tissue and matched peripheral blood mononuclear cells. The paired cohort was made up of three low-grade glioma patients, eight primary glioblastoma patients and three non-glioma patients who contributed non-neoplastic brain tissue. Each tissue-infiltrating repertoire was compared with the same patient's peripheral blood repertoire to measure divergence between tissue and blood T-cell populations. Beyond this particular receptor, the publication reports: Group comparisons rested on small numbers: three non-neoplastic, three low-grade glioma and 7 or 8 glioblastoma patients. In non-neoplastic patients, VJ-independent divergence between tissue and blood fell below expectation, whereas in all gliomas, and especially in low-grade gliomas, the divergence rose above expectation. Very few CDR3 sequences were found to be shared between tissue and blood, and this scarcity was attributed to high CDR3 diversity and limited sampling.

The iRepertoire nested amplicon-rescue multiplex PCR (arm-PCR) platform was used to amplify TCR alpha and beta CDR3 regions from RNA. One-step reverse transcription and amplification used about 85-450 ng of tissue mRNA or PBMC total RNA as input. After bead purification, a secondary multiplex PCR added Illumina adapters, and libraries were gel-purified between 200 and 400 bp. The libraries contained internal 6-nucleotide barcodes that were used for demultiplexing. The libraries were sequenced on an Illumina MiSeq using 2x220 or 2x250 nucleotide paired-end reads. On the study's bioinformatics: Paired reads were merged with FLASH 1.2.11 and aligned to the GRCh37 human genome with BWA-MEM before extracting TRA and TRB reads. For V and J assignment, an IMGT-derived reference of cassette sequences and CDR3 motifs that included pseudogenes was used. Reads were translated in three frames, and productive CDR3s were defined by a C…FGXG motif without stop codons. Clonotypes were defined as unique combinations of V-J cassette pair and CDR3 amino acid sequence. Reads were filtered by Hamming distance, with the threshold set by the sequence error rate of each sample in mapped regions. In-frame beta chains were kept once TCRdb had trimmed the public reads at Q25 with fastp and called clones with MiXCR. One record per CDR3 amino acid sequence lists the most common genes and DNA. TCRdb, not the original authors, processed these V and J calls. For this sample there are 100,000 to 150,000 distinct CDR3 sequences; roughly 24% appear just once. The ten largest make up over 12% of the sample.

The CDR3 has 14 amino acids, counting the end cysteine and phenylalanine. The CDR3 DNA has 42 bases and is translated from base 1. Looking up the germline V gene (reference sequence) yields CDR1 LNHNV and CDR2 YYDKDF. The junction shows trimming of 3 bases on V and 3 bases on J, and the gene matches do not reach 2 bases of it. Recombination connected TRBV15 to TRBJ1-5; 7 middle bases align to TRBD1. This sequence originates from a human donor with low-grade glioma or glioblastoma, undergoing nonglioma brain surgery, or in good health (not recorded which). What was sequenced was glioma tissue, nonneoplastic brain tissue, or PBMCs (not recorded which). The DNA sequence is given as TGTGCCACCAGCAGGGGACAGTCCAATCAGCCCCAGCATTTT. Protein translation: CATSRGQSNQPQHF.